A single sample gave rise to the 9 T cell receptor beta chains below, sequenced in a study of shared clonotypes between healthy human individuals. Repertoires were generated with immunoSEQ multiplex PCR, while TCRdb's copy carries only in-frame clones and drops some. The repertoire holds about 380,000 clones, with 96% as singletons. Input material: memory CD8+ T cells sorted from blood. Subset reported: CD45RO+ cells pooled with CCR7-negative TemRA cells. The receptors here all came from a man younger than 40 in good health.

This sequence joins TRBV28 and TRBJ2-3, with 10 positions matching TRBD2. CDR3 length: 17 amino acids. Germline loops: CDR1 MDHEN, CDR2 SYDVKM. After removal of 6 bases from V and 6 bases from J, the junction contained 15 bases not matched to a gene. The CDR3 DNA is TGTGCCAGCAGCCCCCCCAGCGGGAGGGCTAGGGGGGATACGCAGTATTTT. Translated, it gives CASSPPSGRARGDTQYF.

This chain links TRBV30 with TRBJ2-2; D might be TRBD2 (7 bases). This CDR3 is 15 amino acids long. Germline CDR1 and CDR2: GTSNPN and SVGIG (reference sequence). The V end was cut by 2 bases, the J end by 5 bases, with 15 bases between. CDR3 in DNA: TGTGCCTGGAGTAGGGGGAGGGCAAGAACCGGGGAGCTGTTTTTT. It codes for CAWSRGRARTGELFF.

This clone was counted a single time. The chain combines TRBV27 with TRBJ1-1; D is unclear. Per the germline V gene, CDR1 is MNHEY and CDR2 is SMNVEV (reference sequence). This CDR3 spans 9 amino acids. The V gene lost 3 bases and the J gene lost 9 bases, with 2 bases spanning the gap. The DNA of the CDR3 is TGTGCCAGCAGTTTCCAAGCTTTCTTT. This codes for CASSFQAFF.

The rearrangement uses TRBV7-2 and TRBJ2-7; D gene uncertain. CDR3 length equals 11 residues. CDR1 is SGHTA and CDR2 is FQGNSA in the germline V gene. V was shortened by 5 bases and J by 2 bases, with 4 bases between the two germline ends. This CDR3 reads CASSDTYEQYF. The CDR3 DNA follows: TGTGCCAGCAGCGACACCTACGAGCAGTACTTC.

In DNA, the CDR3 is TGTGCCAGCAGCACAGATACGCAGTATTTT. The encoded protein is CASSTDTQYF. The V and J genes are TRBV21-1 and TRBJ2-3. TRBV21-1 constitutes a pseudogene. This CDR3 spans 10 amino acids.

CDR3 sequence reads: CASSFDNEQFF. DNA for the CDR3: TGTGCCAGCAGCTTCGACAATGAGCAGTTCTTC. The chain has TRBV5-6 and TRBJ2-1; D is ambiguous. V dropped 2 bases and J dropped 5 bases, with 2 bases sitting between them. Germline V gene data show CDR1 as SGHDT and CDR2 as YYEEEE. The CDR3 runs to 11 residues.

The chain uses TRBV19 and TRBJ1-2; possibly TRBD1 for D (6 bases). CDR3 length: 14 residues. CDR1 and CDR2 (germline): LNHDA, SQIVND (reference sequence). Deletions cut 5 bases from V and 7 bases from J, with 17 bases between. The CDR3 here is CASSRFVQGGGYTF. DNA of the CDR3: TGTGCCAGTAGTCGATTCGTACAGGGAGGTGGCTACACCTTC. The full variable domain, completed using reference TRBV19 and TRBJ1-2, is DGGITQSPKYLFRKEGQNVTLSCEQNLNHDAMYWYRQDPGQGLRLIYYSQIVNDFQKGDIAEGYSVSREKKESFPLTVTSAQKNPTAFYLCASSRFVQGGGYTFGSGTRLTVV.

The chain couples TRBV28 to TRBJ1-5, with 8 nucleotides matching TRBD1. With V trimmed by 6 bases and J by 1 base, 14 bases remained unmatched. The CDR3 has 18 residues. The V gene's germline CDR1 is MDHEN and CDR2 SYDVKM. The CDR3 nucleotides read TGTGCCAGCAGGTCCCGCAGGGGGCGAGGGCTAAGCAATCAGCCCCAGCATTTT. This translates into CASRSRRGRGLSNQPQHF.

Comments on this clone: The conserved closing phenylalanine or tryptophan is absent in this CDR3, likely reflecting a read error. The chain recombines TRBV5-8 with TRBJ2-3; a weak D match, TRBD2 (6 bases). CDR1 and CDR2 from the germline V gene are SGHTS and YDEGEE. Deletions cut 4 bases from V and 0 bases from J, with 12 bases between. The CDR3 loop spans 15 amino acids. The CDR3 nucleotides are TGTGCCAGCAGCCGGGGGTCCCTTAGCACAGATACGCAGTATCTT. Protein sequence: CASSRGSLSTDTQYL.